The entry below describes one T cell receptor beta chain. This entry comes from a study of OX40 agonist ivuxolimab in advanced cancers. Measured with immunoSEQ multiplex PCR; TCRdb has only the in-frame clones, and not every one. The sample consists of about 23,000 clones, around 79% of them appearing once. This CDR3 comprises 14 residues. Germline V gene sequence: CDR1 MDHEN, CDR2 SYDVKM. The V segment lost 3 bases and the J segment 4 bases; nucleotides outside the gene matches: 5. The sequencing used CD4+ or CD8+ T cells sorted from blood, collected in a trial of the OX40 agonist ivuxolimab. This sequence originates from an adult with an advanced solid tumor such as melanoma, head and neck, liver or kidney cancer. The chain couples TRBV28 to TRBJ2-7; TRBD1 aligns across 8 bases. The CDR3 bases are TGTGCCAGCAGTTTCCCCGACAGGGGATACGAGCAGTACTTC. This sequence encodes CASSFPDRGYEQYF. The full variable domain, rest sourced from reference TRBV28 and TRBJ2-7, is DVKVTQSSRYLVKRTGEKVFLECVQDMDHENMFWYRQDPGLGLRLIYFSYDVKMKEKGDIPEGYSVSREKKERFSLILESASTNQTSMYLCASSFPDRGYEQYFGPGTRLTVT.